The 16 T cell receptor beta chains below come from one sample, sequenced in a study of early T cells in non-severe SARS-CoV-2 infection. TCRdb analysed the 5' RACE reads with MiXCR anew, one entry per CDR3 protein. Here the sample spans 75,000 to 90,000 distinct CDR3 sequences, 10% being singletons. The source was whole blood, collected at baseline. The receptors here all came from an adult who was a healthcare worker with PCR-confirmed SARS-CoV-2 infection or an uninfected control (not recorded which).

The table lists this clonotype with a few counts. The CDR3 sequence is CASSQTGNYNEQFF. In nucleotides, the CDR3 is TGTGCCAGCAGCCAGACAGGCAACTACAATGAGCAGTTCTTC. The rearrangement uses TRBV5-4 and TRBJ2-1, with D perhaps matching TRBD1 (6 bases). CDR1 is SGHNT, CDR2 YYREEE, per germline (reference sequence). The CDR3 sequence is 14 residues long. The germline V and J ends were trimmed by 4 bases and 3 bases, with 11 bases remaining between them. The full variable domain, its missing parts supplied by reference TRBV5-4 and TRBJ2-1, is ETGVTQSPTHLIKTRGQQVTLRCSSQSGHNTVSWYQQALGQGPQFIFQYYREEENGRGNFPPRFSGLQFPNYSSELNVNALELDDSALYLCASSQTGNYNEQFFGPGTRLTVL.

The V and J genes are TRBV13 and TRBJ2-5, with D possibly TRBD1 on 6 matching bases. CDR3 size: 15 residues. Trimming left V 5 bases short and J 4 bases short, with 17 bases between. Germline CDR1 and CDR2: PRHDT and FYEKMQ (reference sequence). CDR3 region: CASSPRSPGAETQYF. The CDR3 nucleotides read TGTGCCAGCAGCCCCCGGTCGCCAGGGGCAGAGACCCAGTACTTC.

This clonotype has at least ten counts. The DNA of the CDR3 is TGCGCCAGCAGCTTGGGAGGTTGGGGACAGCACGTCTACGAGCAGTACTTC. Protein sequence: CASSLGGWGQHVYEQYF. This chain joins TRBV5-1 and TRBJ2-7; 7 bases match TRBD1. Germline loops: CDR1 SGHRS, CDR2 YFSETQ. V lost 0 bases to trimming and J lost 3 bases; unmatched junction nucleotides: 12. CDR3 size: 17 residues.

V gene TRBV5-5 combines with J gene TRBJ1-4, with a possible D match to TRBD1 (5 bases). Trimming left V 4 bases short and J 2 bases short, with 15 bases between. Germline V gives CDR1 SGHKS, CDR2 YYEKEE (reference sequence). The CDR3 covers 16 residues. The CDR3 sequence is CASSDFSGTTNEKLFF. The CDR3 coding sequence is TGTGCCAGCAGCGACTTTTCCGGGACTACTAATGAAAAACTGTTTTTT.

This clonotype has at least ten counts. CDR3 bases: TGTGCCAGCAGCCGAGGGAAGTTCTCTGGGGCCAACGTCCTGACTTTC. Translation gives CASSRGKFSGANVLTF. The chain recombines TRBV7-6 with TRBJ2-6; perhaps TRBD2 as D (5 bases). CDR3 length: 16 amino acids. Germline values: CDR1 SGHVS, CDR2 FNYEAQ. Trimming took off 5 bases at V and 0 bases at J, with 11 bases between the two ends.

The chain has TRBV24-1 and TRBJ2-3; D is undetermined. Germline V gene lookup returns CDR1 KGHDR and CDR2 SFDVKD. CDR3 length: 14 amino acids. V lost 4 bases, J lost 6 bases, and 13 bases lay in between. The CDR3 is CATSEAGRWDTQYF. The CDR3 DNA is TGTGCCACCAGTGAGGCTGGGCGGTGGGATACGCAGTATTTT.

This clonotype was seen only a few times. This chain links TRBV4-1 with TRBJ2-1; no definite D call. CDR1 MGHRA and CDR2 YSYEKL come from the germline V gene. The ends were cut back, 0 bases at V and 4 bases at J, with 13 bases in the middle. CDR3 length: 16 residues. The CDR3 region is CASSQEARPVYNEQFF. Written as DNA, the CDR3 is TGCGCCAGCAGCCAAGAGGCCCGGCCGGTTTACAATGAGCAGTTCTTC.

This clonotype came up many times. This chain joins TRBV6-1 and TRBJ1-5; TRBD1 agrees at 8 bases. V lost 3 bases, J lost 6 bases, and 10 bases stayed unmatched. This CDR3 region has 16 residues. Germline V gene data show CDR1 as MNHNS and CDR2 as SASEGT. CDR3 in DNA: TGTGCCAGCAGTGAGGAAGGAGGACAGGGCAGTCAGCCCCAGCATTTT. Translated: CASSEEGGQGSQPQHF.

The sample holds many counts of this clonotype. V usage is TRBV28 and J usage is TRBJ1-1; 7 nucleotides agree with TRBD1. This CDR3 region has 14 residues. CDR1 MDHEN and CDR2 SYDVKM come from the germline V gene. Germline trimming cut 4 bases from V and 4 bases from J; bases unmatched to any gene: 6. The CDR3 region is CASSSTGETTEAFF. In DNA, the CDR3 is TGTGCCAGCAGTTCCACAGGGGAGACCACTGAAGCTTTCTTT.

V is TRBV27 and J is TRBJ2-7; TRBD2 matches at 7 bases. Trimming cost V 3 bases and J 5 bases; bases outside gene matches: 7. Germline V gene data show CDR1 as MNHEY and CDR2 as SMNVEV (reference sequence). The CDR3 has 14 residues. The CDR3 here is CASSFRSSGDEQYF. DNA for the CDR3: TGTGCCAGCAGTTTCAGGTCTAGCGGCGACGAGCAGTACTTC.

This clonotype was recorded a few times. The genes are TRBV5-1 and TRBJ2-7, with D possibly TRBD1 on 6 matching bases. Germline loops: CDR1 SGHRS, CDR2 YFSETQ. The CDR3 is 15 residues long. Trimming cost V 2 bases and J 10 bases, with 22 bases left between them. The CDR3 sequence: CASSLTRQGFQPQYF. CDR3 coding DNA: TGCGCCAGCAGCTTAACGAGGCAGGGGTTCCAACCCCAGTACTTC.

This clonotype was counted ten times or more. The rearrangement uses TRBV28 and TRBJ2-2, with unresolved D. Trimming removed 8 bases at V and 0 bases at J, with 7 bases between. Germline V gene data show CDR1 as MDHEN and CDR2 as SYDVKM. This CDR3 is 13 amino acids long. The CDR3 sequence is CASESANTGELFF. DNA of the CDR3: TGTGCCAGCGAGTCCGCGAACACCGGGGAGCTGTTTTTT.

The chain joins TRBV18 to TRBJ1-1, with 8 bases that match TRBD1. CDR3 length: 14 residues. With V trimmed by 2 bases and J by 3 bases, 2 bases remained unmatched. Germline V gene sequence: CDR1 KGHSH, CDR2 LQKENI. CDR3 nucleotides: TGTGCCAGCTCACCAAAACAGGGGGACACTGAAGCTTTCTTT. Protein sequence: CASSPKQGDTEAFF. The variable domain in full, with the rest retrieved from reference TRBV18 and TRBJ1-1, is NAGVMQNPRHLVRRRGQEARLRCSPMKGHSHVYWYRQLPEEGLKFMVYLQKENIIDESGMPKERFSAEFPKEGPSILRIQQVVRGDSAAYFCASSPKQGDTEAFFGQGTRLTVV.

CDR3 sequence (DNA): TGCAGTGCTAACGGCGGCTACACCTTC. This encodes CSANGGYTF. The chain employs TRBV20-1 and TRBJ1-2, with D uncertain. V shed 4 bases and J shed 8 bases, with 5 bases lying between them. The germline V gene has CDR1 DFQATT and CDR2 SNEGSKA (reference sequence). The CDR3 spans 9 residues.

DNA for the CDR3: TGTGCCTGGAGTGTTGTGCTTGGACAGGGGGCTTCCGAGCAGTACTTC. It yields the protein CAWSVVLGQGASEQYF. The rearrangement uses TRBV30 and TRBJ2-7; 11 bases align to TRBD1. Looked up from germline, CDR1 is GTSNPN and CDR2 is SVGIG (reference sequence). With V trimmed by 0 bases and J by 6 bases, 10 bases remained unmatched. The length of the CDR3 is 16 residues.

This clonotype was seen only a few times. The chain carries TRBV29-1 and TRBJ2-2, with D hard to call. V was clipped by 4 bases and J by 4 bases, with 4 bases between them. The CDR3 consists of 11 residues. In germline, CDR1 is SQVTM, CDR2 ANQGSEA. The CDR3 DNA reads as TGCAGCGTTGGGATCACCGGGGAGCTGTTTTTT. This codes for CSVGITGELFF.